Each of the 21 T cell receptor beta chains below was sequenced from the same sample in a study of blood T cell repertoires in COVID-19 (dated by TCRdb to the early 2020s). Library generation was performed with the immunoSEQ multiplex PCR assay. The table was pulled from immuneACCESS by TCRdb, which kept in-frame rearrangements only. Such tables lose some clones; where checked, under half of the loss comes from unresolved V genes, and the rest has no known cause. The table for this sample lists 90,000 to 150,000 clones; 79% of them were counted only once. The ten largest account for roughly 4.3% of the sample. Material for sequencing was peripheral blood. These receptors were collected from a woman of 80 years or more with acute or convalescent COVID-19.

The gene calls are TRBV19 and TRBJ1-5; 8 bases align to TRBD1. CDR1 is LNHDA and CDR2 is SQIVND in the germline V gene (reference sequence). This CDR3 region has 17 residues. J gave up 1 base and V 4 bases, and 9 bases lay outside the gene matches. CDR3 coding DNA: TGTGCCAGTAGTACTGTGGACAGGGAAAGAAGCAATCAGCCCCAGCATTTT. This encodes CASSTVDRERSNQPQHF.

This chain joins TRBV19 and TRBJ1-6; maybe TRBD1 (5 bases). The CDR3 is 14 residues long. Germline CDR1 LNHDA, CDR2 SQIVND (reference sequence). V lost 4 bases, J lost 7 bases, and 11 bases lay in between. Here the CDR3 DNA reads TGTGCCAGTAGTACAGGGCGGGACAATTCACCCCTCCACTTT. It specifies CASSTGRDNSPLHF.

The chain couples TRBV6-5 to TRBJ2-3; TRBD2 matches 8 bases. The V and J ends lost 5 bases and 1 base, in that order; junction bases with no gene match: 5. The CDR3 consists of 15 residues. CDR1 MNHEY and CDR2 SVGAGI come from the germline V gene. CDR3: CASSLSGVGTDTQYF. The CDR3 bases are TGTGCCAGCAGTCTTAGCGGGGTGGGCACAGATACGCAGTATTTT.

This clone was seen a handful of times. J is TRBJ2-2 and V is TRBV3-1 (or the pseudogene TRBV3-2); 7 nucleotides match TRBD1. The V segment lost 4 bases and the J segment 2 bases; nucleotides outside the gene matches: 4. Germline values: CDR1 LGHDT, CDR2 YNNKEL (reference sequence). This CDR3 region has 15 residues. This CDR3 is CASSPGQLNTGELFF. CDR3 DNA: TGTGCCAGCAGCCCGGGACAGCTTAACACCGGGGAGCTGTTTTTT.

This CDR3 reads CASSESKTGYNSPLHF. The CDR3 region has the DNA TGTGCCAGCAGTGAATCAAAGACAGGGTATAATTCACCCCTCCACTTT. The rearrangement uses TRBV25-1 and TRBJ1-6; 7 bases map to TRBD1. V gave up 1 base and J gave up 4 bases; unmatched junction bases: 4. CDR3 length: 16 residues. Germline V gene data show CDR1 as MGHDK and CDR2 as SYGVNS. Variable domain in full (rest from reference TRBV25-1 and TRBJ1-6): EADIYQTPRYLVIGTGKKITLECSQTMGHDKMYWYQQDPGMELHLIHYSYGVNSTEKGDLSSESTVSRIRTEHFPLTLESARPSHTSQYLCASSESKTGYNSPLHFGNGTRLTVT.

The chain combines TRBV30 with TRBJ2-1; the match to TRBD1 covers 12 bases. From germline, CDR1 is GTSNPN and CDR2 SVGIG (reference sequence). This CDR3 spans 14 amino acids. V lost 2 bases, J lost 7 bases, and 3 bases stayed unmatched. CDR3 nucleotide sequence: TGTGCCTGGAGTACGGGACAGGGGGCAAATGAGCAGTTCTTC. Its protein is CAWSTGQGANEQFF. Complete variable domain (other parts from reference TRBV30 and TRBJ2-1): SQTIHQWPATLVQPVGSPLSLECTVEGTSNPNLYWYRQAAGRGLQLLFYSVGIGQISSEVPQNLSASRPQDRQFILSSKKLLLSDSGFYLCAWSTGQGANEQFFGPGTRLTVL.

V usage is TRBV29-1 and J usage is TRBJ1-1; a weak D match, TRBD1 (5 bases). The CDR3 totals 11 residues. Looked up from germline, CDR1 is SQVTM and CDR2 is ANQGSEA. CDR3 coding DNA: TGCGCTGGGAGGGGGAACACTGAAGCTTTCTTT. Translating it yields CAGRGNTEAFF.

The chain carries TRBV7-9 and TRBJ1-2; 11 bases fit TRBD1. After removal of 6 bases from V and 8 bases from J, the junction contained 8 bases not matched to a gene. Germline V CDR1 and CDR2: SEHNR, FQNEAQ (reference sequence). This CDR3 region has 14 residues. The CDR3 sequence: CASSPGTGGRGYTF. The CDR3, as DNA: TGTGCCAGCAGTCCCGGGACAGGGGGTCGCGGCTACACCTTC.

This clone appeared once. V gene TRBV7-6 combines with J gene TRBJ2-5; 9 bases fit TRBD2. CDR1 and CDR2 (germline): SGHVS, FNYEAQ. This CDR3 spans 15 amino acids. The J segment lost 7 bases and the V segment lost 2 bases, leaving 8 bases of the junction unmatched. This CDR3 is CASSLNSGRLGTQYF. For the CDR3, the DNA is TGTGCCAGCAGCTTAAACAGCGGGAGGCTGGGGACCCAGTACTTC.

The J gene is TRBJ2-7, the V gene TRBV4-2; TRBD1 matches at 7 bases. Per the germline V gene, CDR1 is LGHNA and CDR2 is YNFKEQ. The V and J ends lost 1 base and 2 bases, in that order; junction bases with no gene match: 8. This CDR3 has 16 residues. DNA for the CDR3: TGTGCCAGCAGCCAAGCCGGGACAGTGTTTCCCTACGAGCAGTACTTC. Translated: CASSQAGTVFPYEQYF.

This sequence joins TRBV3-1 (or the pseudogene TRBV3-2) and TRBJ2-5; 15 bases are shared with TRBD2. With 5 bases clipped from V and 1 base from J, the junction kept 8 bases outside the gene matches. Germline CDR1 is LGHDT and CDR2 is YNNKEL (reference sequence). The CDR3 loop spans 18 amino acids. The CDR3 coding sequence is TGTGCCAGCAGCTCTGGACTAGCGGGGGGGCTGGTCCAAGAGACCCAGTACTTC. Protein product: CASSSGLAGGLVQETQYF.

The V and J genes are TRBV5-1 and TRBJ1-1; TRBD1 matches 8 bases. The trim removed 4 bases at V and 0 bases at J, leaving 2 bases unmatched. This CDR3 comprises 14 residues. Germline CDR1 is SGHRS and CDR2 is YFSETQ. CDR3 residues: CASSRQGLNTEAFF. For the CDR3, the DNA is TGCGCCAGCAGCCGACAGGGGTTGAACACTGAAGCTTTCTTT. The full variable domain, in which reference TRBV5-1 and TRBJ1-1 provide the parts outside the CDR3, is KAGVTQTPRYLIKTRGQQVTLSCSPISGHRSVSWYQQTPGQGLQFLFEYFSETQRNKGNFPGRFSGRQFSNSRSEMNVSTLELGDSALYLCASSRQGLNTEAFFGQGTRLTVV.

The rearrangement links TRBV12-3 or TRBV12-4 to TRBJ1-2; possible D gene TRBD1, 6 bases. V was trimmed by 7 bases and J by 7 bases, leaving 16 bases between them. The CDR3 contains 13 residues. CDR3 amino acids: CASNPQGSGGYTF. The CDR3 region has the DNA TGTGCCAGCAACCCACAGGGAAGCGGTGGCTACACCTTC.

V and J are TRBV5-6 and TRBJ1-3; no firm D call. CDR1 is SGHDT and CDR2 is YYEEEE in the germline V gene. V dropped 1 base and J dropped 0 bases, with 2 bases sitting between them. This CDR3 is 13 amino acids long. The CDR3 nucleotides read TGTGCCAGCAGCTTGCTCTCTGGAAACACCATATATTTT. Amino acids: CASSLLSGNTIYF.

As regards this clone: Other DNA sequences within the sample encode an identical CDR3. The V call is TRBV30, the J call TRBJ1-5; the D gene is possibly TRBD1 (6 bases). Germline CDR1 reads GTSNPN; CDR2 reads SVGIG (reference sequence). The CDR3 totals 13 residues. The V and J ends lost 0 bases and 7 bases respectively, with 10 bases between them. The CDR3 nucleotides are TGTGCCTGGAGTGTACAGGGCGGCCAGCCCCAGCATTTT. Its protein product is CAWSVQGGQPQHF.

The chain carries TRBV4-2 and TRBJ2-2; 9 bases are shared with TRBD1. Germline V lookup: CDR1 LGHNA, CDR2 YNFKEQ. With 4 bases clipped from V and 2 bases from J, the junction kept 2 bases outside the gene matches. The CDR3 extends over 15 amino acids. The DNA for the CDR3 is TGTGCCAGCAGCCCGGGACAGGGAAACACCGGGGAGCTGTTTTTT. This gives the protein CASSPGQGNTGELFF.

The genes are TRBV7-2 and TRBJ2-7, with TRBD1 matching 8 bases. The J segment lost 4 bases and the V segment lost 3 bases, leaving 2 bases of the junction unmatched. Germline V lookup: CDR1 SGHTA, CDR2 FQGNSA. The CDR3 consists of 13 residues. In DNA, the CDR3 is TGTGCCAGCAGCTTCGACAGGGGTTACGAGCAGTACTTC. It translates to CASSFDRGYEQYF.

The V call is TRBV12-3 or TRBV12-4, the J call TRBJ1-6; D remains ambiguous. Trimming removed 1 base at V and 12 bases at J, with 10 bases between. CDR3 length equals 13 residues. The CDR3 DNA reads as TGTGCCAGCAGTTTAGGCAGGTCTTTACCCCTCCACTTT. This encodes CASSLGRSLPLHF.

The chain uses TRBV7-2 and TRBJ2-1; D perhaps matches TRBD2 (5 bases). The V end was cut by 4 bases, the J end by 12 bases, with 16 bases between. The CDR3 consists of 13 residues. Looked up from germline, CDR1 is SGHTA and CDR2 is FQGNSA. CDR3 region: CASSYSAETVQFF. The CDR3 DNA follows: TGTGCCAGCAGCTACTCAGCGGAAACCGTGCAGTTCTTC.

The chain recombines TRBV20-1 with TRBJ2-5, with 10 positions matching TRBD2. The CDR3 length is 14 residues. The ends lost 3 bases at V and 5 bases at J; junction bases unmatched: 6. Germline CDR1 DFQATT, CDR2 SNEGSKA (reference sequence). CDR3 nucleotides: TGCAGTGCTAGTAACAGCGGGGGGGTTGAGACCCAGTACTTC. Translation: CSASNSGGVETQYF.

The CDR3 here is CASSQSWLALDYEQYF. Here the CDR3 DNA reads TGCGCCAGCAGTCAATCGTGGCTAGCCCTCGACTACGAGCAGTACTTC. The chain carries TRBV23-1 and TRBJ2-7; perhaps TRBD2 as D (5 bases). TRBV23-1 counts as an open reading frame of uncertain function. The CDR3 consists of 16 residues. V was clipped by 0 bases and J by 3 bases, with 15 bases between them.